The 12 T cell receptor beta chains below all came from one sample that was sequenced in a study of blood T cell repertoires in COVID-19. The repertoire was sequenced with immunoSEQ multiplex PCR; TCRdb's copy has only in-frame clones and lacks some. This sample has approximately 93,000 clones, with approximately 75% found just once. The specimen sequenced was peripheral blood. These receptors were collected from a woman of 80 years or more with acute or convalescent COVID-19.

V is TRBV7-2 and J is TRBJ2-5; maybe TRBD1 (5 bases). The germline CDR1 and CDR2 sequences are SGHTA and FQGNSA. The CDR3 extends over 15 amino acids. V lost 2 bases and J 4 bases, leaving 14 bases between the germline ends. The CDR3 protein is CASSLQGRAGETQYF. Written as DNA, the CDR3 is TGTGCCAGCAGCTTACAGGGCAGGGCCGGAGAGACCCAGTACTTC.

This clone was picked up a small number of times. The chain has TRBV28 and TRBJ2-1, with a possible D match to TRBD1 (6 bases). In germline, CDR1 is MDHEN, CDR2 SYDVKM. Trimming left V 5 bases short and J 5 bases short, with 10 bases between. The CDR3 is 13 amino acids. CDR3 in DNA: TGTGCCAGCAGTATACAGGGTAACAATGAGCAGTTCTTC. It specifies CASSIQGNNEQFF.

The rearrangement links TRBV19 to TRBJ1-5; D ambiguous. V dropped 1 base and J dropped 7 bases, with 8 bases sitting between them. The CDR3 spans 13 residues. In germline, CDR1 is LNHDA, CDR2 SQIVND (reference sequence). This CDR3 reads CASSIGGDQPQHF. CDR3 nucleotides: TGTGCCAGTAGTATAGGGGGAGACCAGCCCCAGCATTTT.

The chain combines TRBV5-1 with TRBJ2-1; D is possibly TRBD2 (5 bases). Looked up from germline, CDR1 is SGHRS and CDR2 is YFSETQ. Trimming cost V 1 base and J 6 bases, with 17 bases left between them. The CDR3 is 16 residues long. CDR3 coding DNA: TGCGCCAGCAGCTTGCTCCAAGCTCGGGGAACCAATGAGCAGTTCTTC. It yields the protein CASSLLQARGTNEQFF.

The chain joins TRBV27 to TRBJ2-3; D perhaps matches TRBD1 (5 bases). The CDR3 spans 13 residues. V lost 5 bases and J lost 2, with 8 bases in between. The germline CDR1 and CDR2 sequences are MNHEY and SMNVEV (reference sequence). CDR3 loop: CASSRQLTDTQYF. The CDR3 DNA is TGTGCCAGCAGTCGACAGCTCACAGATACGCAGTATTTT.

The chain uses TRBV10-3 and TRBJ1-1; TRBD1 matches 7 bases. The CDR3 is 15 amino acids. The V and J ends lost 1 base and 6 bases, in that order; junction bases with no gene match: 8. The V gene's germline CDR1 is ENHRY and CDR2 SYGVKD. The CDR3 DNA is TGTGCCATCAGTGAGTTAGGGGGCGGTACCCCTGAAGCTTTCTTT. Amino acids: CAISELGGGTPEAFF.

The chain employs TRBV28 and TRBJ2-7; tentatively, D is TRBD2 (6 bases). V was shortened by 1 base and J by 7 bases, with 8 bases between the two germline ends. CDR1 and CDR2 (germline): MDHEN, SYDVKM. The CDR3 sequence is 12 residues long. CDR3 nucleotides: TGTGCCAGCAGTTTATCCGGAGGGGAGCAGTACTTC. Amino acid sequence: CASSLSGGEQYF.

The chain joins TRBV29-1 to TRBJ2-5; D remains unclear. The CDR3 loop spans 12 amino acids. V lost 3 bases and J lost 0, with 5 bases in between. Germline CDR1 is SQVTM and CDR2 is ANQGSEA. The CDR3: CSVDSYQETQYF. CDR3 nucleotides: TGCAGCGTTGATAGCTACCAAGAGACCCAGTACTTC.

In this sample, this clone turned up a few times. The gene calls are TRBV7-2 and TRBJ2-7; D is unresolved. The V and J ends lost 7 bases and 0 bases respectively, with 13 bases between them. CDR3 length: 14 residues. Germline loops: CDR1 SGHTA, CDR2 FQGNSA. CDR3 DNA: TGTGCCAGCAAGAGAAGTCTTTCCTCCTACGAGCAGTACTTC. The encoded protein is CASKRSLSSYEQYF.

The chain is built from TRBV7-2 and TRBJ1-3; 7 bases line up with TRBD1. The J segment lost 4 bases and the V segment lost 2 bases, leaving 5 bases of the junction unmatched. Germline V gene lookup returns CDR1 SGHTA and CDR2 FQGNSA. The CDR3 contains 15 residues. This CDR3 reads CASSLWGQSGNTIYF. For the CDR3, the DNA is TGTGCCAGCAGCTTATGGGGACAGTCAGGAAACACCATATATTTT.

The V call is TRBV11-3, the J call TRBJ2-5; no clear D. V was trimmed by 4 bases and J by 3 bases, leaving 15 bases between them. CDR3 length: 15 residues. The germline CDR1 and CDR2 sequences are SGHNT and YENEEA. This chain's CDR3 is CASSSGVGFEETQYF. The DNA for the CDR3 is TGTGCCAGCAGCTCCGGAGTAGGTTTCGAAGAGACCCAGTACTTC.

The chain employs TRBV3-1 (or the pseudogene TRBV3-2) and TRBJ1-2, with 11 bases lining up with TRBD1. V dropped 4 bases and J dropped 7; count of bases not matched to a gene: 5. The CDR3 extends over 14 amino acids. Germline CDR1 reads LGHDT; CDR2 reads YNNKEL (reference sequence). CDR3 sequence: CASSPVGQGGGYTF. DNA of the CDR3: TGTGCCAGCAGCCCTGTGGGACAGGGGGGTGGCTACACCTTC.